The rows below give T cell receptor beta chains drawn from one sample of a study of cytotoxic CD8 clonotypes in ibrutinib-treated CLL. Produced via immunoSEQ multiplex PCR; TCRdb's table is partial and in-frame only. Here the sample spans 150,000 to 200,000 clones, over 75% being singletons. The specimen was PBMCs, collected at disease progression, from a patient treated with ibrutinib. The source of these receptors is a human donor with chronic lymphocytic leukemia. The CDR3 runs from the conserved cysteine through the conserved F or W. The D gene is left open where the match is weak. Clone size is stated in some rows and not others, as once, few, many or a class when expanded.

cdr3_aa: CASSSRDRESYYGYTF
cdr3_nt: TGTGCCAGTAGTTCCCGGGACAGGGAGAGTTACTATGGCTACACCTTC
v_call: TRBV19
d_call: TRBD1
clone_size: NA
j_call: TRBJ1-2

cdr3_aa: CASSSPLGARSDGTGELFF
cdr3_nt: TGTGCCAGCAGCTCCCCTCTGGGGGCAAGGAGTGATGGCACCGGGGAGCTGTTTTTT
v_call: TRBV5-6
d_call: NA
clone_size: NA
j_call: TRBJ2-2

cdr3_aa: CASSEEGGSYEQYF
cdr3_nt: TGTGCCAGCAGTGAAGAGGGAGGCTCCTACGAGCAGTACTTC
v_call: TRBV5-6
d_call: NA
clone_size: NA
j_call: TRBJ2-7

cdr3_aa: CASSLERARGDEQFF
cdr3_nt: TGTGCCAGCAGTTTAGAGAGGGCGAGGGGCGATGAGCAGTTCTTC
v_call: TRBV28
d_call: NA
clone_size: NA
j_call: TRBJ2-1

cdr3_aa: CASTQVGGLLGYTF
cdr3_nt: TGTGCCAGTACTCAGGTCGGAGGTTTGCTTGGCTACACCTTC
v_call: TRBV19
d_call: NA
clone_size: NA
j_call: TRBJ1-2

cdr3_aa: CASSQDFLVGETQYF
cdr3_nt: TGTGCCAGCAGCCAAGATTTTCTGGTGGGAGAGACCCAGTACTTC
v_call: TRBV14
d_call: NA
clone_size: NA
j_call: TRBJ2-5

cdr3_aa: CASSQTSGEYNEQFF
cdr3_nt: TGCGCCAGCAGCCAAACTAGCGGGGAGTACAATGAGCAGTTCTTC
v_call: TRBV4-3
d_call: TRBD2
clone_size: once
j_call: TRBJ2-1

cdr3_aa: CASSLTPGQNTEAFF
cdr3_nt: TGTGCCAGCAGCTTAACGCCGGGACAGAACACTGAAGCTTTCTTT
v_call: TRBV7-3
d_call: NA
clone_size: NA
j_call: TRBJ1-1

cdr3_aa: CASSELRTQETQYF
cdr3_nt: TGTGCCAGCAGTGAATTAAGGACTCAAGAGACCCAGTACTTC
v_call: TRBV25-1
d_call: NA
clone_size: NA
j_call: TRBJ2-5

cdr3_aa: CASSPLAGGRNTGELFF
cdr3_nt: TGCGCCAGCAGCCCATTAGCGGGAGGCCGAAACACCGGGGAGCTGTTTTTT
v_call: TRBV5-1
d_call: TRBD2
clone_size: NA
j_call: TRBJ2-2

cdr3_aa: CASRTFSTTLAKNIQYF
cdr3_nt: TGTGCCAGCAGAACTTTTTCGACAACCTTAGCCAAAAACATTCAGTACTTC
v_call: TRBV5-6
d_call: NA
clone_size: NA
j_call: TRBJ2-4

cdr3_aa: CASSLPNRGVDYGYTF
cdr3_nt: TGCGCCAGCAGCTTGCCAAACAGGGGGGTAGACTATGGCTACACCTTC
v_call: TRBV5-1
d_call: TRBD1
clone_size: NA
j_call: TRBJ1-2

cdr3_aa: CATSNPRDYGYTF
cdr3_nt: TGTGCCACCAGCAACCCTAGAGACTATGGCTACACCTTC
v_call: TRBV15
d_call: NA
clone_size: NA
j_call: TRBJ1-2

cdr3_aa: CASSTWVTGGDEQYF
cdr3_nt: TGTGCCAGTAGTACATGGGTGACAGGGGGGGACGAGCAGTACTTC
v_call: TRBV19
d_call: TRBD1
clone_size: NA
j_call: TRBJ2-7

cdr3_aa: CASSARKASVSNTGELFF
cdr3_nt: TGTGCCAGCAGCGCACGAAAAGCTAGCGTTTCGAACACCGGGGAGCTGTTTTTT
v_call: TRBV7-9
d_call: NA
clone_size: NA
j_call: TRBJ2-2

cdr3_aa: CASSMSGYYGYTF
cdr3_nt: TGTGCCAGTAGTATGTCAGGCTACTATGGCTACACCTTC
v_call: TRBV19
d_call: NA
clone_size: NA
j_call: TRBJ1-2

cdr3_aa: CASSVGGNTEAFF
cdr3_nt: TGTGCCAGCAGTGTGGGGGGGAACACTGAAGCTTTCTTT
v_call: TRBV14
d_call: NA
clone_size: NA
j_call: TRBJ1-1

cdr3_aa: CASSDPGRGYGNTEAFF
cdr3_nt: TGTGCCAGCAGTGACCCGGGGAGGGGTTACGGGAACACTGAAGCTTTCTTT
v_call: TRBV25-1
d_call: NA
clone_size: NA
j_call: TRBJ1-1

cdr3_aa: CASRSPNRLAGGSYEQYF
cdr3_nt: TGTGCCAGCAGATCACCTAACAGACTAGCGGGAGGTTCCTACGAGCAGTACTTC
v_call: TRBV2
d_call: TRBD2
clone_size: once
j_call: TRBJ2-7

cdr3_aa: CSVSRGVGNYEQYF
cdr3_nt: TGCAGCGTCTCACGGGGCGTTGGAAACTACGAGCAGTACTTC
v_call: TRBV29-1
d_call: NA
clone_size: few
j_call: TRBJ2-7

cdr3_aa: CASSLTQGAYGYTF
cdr3_nt: TGTGCCAGCAGTTTAACACAGGGCGCCTATGGCTACACCTTC
v_call: TRBV27
d_call: NA
clone_size: few
j_call: TRBJ1-2

cdr3_aa: CASSVYQGLSSYEQYF
cdr3_nt: TGTGCCAGCAGTGTTTATCAGGGGTTGAGCTCCTACGAGCAGTACTTC
v_call: TRBV6-1
d_call: NA
clone_size: NA
j_call: TRBJ2-7